The T cell receptor (beta chain) under discussion was sequenced for a study of shared clonotypes between healthy human individuals. Study at large: Donor ages ranged 18 to 49 years: a couple of women, a few men.

Here immunoSEQ multiplex PCR was the method, and the copy in TCRdb shows in-frame clones only, minus some. The data contain roughly 680,000 clones, over 55% of them seen just once; the ten biggest clones take up about 1.8%. Trimming took 6 bases from V and 4 from J, leaving 10 bases between them. In germline, CDR1 is SGHTA, CDR2 FQGNSA. The CDR3 is 13 residues long. The chain carries TRBV7-2 and TRBJ1-5, with D maybe TRBD1 (5 bases). The receptor comes from a woman younger than 45 in good health. The sample taken for sequencing was memory CD4+ T cells sorted from blood. Subset specified: CD45RA-negative fraction. This CDR3 is CASRLGLNQPQHF. CDR3 DNA sequence: TGTGCCAGCAGGCTGGGGCTTAATCAGCCCCAGCATTTT.